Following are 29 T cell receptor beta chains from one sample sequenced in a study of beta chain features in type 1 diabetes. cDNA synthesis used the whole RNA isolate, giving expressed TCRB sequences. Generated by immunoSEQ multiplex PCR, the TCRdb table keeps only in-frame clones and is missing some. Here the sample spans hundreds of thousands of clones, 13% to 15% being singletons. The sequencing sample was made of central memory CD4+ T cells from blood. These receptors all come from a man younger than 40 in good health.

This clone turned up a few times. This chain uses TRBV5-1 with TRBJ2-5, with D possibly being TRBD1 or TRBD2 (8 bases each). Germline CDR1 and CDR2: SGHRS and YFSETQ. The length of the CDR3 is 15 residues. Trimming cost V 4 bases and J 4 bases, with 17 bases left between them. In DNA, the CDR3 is TGCGCCAGCAGCCAGGGGGCTAGCGGGCGAGAGACCCAGTACTTC. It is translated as CASSQGASGRETQYF.

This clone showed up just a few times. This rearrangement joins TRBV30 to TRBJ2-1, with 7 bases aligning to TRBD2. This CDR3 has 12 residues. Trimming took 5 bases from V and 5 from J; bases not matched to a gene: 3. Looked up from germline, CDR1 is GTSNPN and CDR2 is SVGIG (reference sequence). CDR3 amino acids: CAWGRVDNEQFF. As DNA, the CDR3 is TGTGCCTGGGGGAGGGTGGACAATGAGCAGTTCTTC.

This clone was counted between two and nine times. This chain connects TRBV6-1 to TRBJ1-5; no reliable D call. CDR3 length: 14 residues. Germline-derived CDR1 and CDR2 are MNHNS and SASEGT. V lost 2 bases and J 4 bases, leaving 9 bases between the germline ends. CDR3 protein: CASSEFRGNQPQHF. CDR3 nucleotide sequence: TGTGCCAGCAGTGAATTTCGGGGAAATCAGCCCCAGCATTTT.

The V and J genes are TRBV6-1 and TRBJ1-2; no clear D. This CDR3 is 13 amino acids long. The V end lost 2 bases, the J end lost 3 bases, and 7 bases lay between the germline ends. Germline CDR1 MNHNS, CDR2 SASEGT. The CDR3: CASSERADYGYTF. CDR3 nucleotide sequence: TGTGCCAGCAGTGAACGGGCAGACTATGGCTACACCTTC.

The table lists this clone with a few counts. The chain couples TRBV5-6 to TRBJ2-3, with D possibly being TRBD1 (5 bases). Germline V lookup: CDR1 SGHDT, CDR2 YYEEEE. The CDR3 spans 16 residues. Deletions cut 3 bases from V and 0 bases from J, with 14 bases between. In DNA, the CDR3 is TGTGCCAGCAGCTACAGACAGCTCCTTAGCACAGATACGCAGTATTTT. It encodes CASSYRQLLSTDTQYF.

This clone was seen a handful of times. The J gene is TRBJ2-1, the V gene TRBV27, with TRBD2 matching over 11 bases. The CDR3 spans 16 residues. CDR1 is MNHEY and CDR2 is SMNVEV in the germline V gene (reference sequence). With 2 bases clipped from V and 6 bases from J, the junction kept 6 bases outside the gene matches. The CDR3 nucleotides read TGTGCCAGCAGTTTAAGACTAGCGGGAAGCGGCAATGAGCAGTTCTTC. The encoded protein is CASSLRLAGSGNEQFF.

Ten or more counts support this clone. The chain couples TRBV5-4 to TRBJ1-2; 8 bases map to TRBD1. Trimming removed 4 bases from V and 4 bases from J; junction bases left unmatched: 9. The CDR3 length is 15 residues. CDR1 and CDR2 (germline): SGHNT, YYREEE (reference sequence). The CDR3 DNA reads TGTGCCAGCAGCGCCACGGACAGGGTAGGCTATGGCTACACCTTC. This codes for CASSATDRVGYGYTF. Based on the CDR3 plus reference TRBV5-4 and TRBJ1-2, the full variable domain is ETGVTQSPTHLIKTRGQQVTLRCSSQSGHNTVSWYQQALGQGPQFIFQYYREEENGRGNFPPRFSGLQFPNYSSELNVNALELDDSALYLCASSATDRVGYGYTFGSGTRLTVV.

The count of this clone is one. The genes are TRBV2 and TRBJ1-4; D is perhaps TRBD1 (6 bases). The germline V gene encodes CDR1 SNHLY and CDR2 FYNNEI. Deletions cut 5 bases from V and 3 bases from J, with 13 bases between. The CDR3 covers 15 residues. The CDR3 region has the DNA TGTGCCAGCAGTAATCGACAGGCCTCTAATGAAAAACTGTTTTTT. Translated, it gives CASSNRQASNEKLFF.

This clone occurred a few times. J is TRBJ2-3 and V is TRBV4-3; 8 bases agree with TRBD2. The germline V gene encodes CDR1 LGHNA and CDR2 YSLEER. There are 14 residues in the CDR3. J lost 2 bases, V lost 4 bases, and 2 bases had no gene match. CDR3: CASSRSGVTDTQYF. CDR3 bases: TGCGCCAGCAGCCGTAGCGGGGTCACAGATACGCAGTATTTT.

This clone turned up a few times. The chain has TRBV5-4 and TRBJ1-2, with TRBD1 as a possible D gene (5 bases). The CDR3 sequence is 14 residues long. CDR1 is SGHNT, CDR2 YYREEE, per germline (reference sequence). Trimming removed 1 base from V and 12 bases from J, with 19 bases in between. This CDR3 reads CASSLTGSSWKDTF. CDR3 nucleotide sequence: TGTGCCAGCAGCTTGACAGGTTCCTCTTGGAAGGACACCTTC.

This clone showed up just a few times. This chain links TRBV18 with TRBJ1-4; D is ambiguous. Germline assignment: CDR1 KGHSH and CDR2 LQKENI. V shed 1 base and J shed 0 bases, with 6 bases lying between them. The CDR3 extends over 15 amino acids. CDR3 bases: TGTGCCAGCTCACCACTTTTCGCAACTAATGAAAAACTGTTTTTT. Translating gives CASSPLFATNEKLFF.

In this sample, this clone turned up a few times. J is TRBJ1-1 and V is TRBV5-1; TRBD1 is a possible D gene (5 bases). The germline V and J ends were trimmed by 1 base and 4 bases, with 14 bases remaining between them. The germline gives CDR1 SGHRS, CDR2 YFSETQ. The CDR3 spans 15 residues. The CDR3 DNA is TGCGCCAGCAGCTTGCGGGACGGAAATCCCACTGAAGCTTTCTTT. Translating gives CASSLRDGNPTEAFF.

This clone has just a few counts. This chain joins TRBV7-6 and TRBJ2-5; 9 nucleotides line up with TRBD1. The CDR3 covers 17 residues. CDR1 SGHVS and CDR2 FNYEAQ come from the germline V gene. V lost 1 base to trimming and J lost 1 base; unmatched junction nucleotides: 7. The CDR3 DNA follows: TGTGCCAGCAGCTTAGACAGGGGGCCGGGAGTCCAAGAGACCCAGTACTTC. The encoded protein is CASSLDRGPGVQETQYF.

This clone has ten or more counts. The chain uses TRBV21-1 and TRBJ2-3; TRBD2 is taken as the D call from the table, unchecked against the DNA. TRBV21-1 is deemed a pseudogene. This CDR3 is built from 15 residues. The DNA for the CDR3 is TGTGCCAGCAGCGCCACTAGCGGGAGGGCCTATACGCAGTATTTT. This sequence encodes CASSATSGRAYTQYF.

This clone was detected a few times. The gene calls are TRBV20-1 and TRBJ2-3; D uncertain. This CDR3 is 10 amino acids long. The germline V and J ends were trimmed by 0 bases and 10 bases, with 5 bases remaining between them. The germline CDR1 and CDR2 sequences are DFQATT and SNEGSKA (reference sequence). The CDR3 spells CSARESSQYF. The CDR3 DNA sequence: TGCAGTGCTAGAGAGTCATCGCAGTATTTT.

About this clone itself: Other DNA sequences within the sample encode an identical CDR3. The CDR3 nucleotides are TGCGCCAGCAGCAGGGTTATGAACACTGAAGCTTTCTTT. Amino acids: CASSRVMNTEAFF. The V gene is TRBV4-3, the J gene TRBJ1-1; no reliable D call. The V and J ends lost 5 bases and 0 bases respectively, with 7 bases between them. There are 13 residues in the CDR3. Per germline, CDR1 LGHNA and CDR2 YSLEER.

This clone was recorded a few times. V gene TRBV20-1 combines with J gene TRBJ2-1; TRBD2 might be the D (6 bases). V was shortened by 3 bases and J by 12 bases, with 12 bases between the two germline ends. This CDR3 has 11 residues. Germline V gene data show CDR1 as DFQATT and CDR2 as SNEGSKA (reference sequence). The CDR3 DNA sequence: TGCAGTGCTAGCGATGGGGGGTGGCAGTTCTTC. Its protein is CSASDGGWQFF.

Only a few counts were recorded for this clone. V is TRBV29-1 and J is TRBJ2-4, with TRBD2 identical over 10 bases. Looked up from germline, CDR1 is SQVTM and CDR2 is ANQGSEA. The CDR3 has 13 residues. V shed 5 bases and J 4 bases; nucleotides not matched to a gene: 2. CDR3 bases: TGCAGCGTTAGCGGGGGGGGGAAAAACATTCAGTACTTC. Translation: CSVSGGGKNIQYF.

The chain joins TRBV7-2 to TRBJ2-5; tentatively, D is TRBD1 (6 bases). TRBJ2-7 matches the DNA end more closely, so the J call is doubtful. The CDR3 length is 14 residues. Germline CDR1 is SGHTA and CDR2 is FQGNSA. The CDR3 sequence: CASSVDRSSYEQYF. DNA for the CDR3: TGTGCCAGCAGCGTAGACAGGAGCTCCTACGAGCAGTACTTC.

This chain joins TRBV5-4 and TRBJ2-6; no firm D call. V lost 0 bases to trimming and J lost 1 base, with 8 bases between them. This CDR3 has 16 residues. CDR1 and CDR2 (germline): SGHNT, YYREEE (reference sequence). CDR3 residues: CASSLGLSSGANVLTF. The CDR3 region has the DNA TGTGCCAGCAGCTTGGGCCTTTCATCTGGGGCCAACGTCCTGACTTTC.

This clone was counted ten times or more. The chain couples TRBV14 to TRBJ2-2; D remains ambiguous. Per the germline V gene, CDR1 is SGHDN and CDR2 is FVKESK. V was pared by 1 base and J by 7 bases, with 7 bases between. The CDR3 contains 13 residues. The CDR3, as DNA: TGTGCCAGCAGCCAAGCTCGATACGGGGAGCTGTTTTTT. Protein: CASSQARYGELFF.

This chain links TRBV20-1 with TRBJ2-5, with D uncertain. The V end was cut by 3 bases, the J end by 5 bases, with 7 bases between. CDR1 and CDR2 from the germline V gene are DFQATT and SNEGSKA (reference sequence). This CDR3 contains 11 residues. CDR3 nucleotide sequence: TGCAGTGCTAGTTTATATGAGACCCAGTACTTC. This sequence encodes CSASLYETQYF.

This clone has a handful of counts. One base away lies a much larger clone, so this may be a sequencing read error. CDR3 sequence (DNA): TGTGCCAGCAGCTTTCAAGAGACCCAGTACTTC. It is translated as CASSFQETQYF. The gene calls are TRBV11-2 and TRBJ2-5; D is ambiguous. The V end lost 3 bases, the J end lost 2 bases, and 1 base lay between the germline ends. The CDR3 contains 11 residues. Germline values: CDR1 SGHAT, CDR2 FQNNGV. The full variable domain, with the rest looked up from reference TRBV11-2 and TRBJ2-5, is EAGVAQSPRYKIIEKRQSVAFWCNPISGHATLYWYQQILGQGPKLLIQFQNNGVVDDSQLPKDRFSAERLKGVDSTLKIQPAKLEDSAVYLCASSFQETQYFGPGTRLLVL.

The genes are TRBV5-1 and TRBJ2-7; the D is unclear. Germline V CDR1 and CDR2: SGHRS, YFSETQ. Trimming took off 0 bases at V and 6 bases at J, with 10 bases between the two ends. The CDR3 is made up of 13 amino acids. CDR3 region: CASSLDPSGEQYF. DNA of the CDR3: TGCGCCAGCAGCTTGGATCCCAGTGGCGAGCAGTACTTC.

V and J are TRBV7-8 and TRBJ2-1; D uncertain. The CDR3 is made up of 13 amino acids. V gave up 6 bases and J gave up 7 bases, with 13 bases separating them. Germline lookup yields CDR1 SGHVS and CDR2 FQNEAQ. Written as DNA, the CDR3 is TGTGCCAGCAGTTACTGGGCAGAAAATGAGCAGTTCTTC. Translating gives CASSYWAENEQFF.

For the CDR3, the DNA is TGTGCCAGCGTGGGGATAAGTGAGCAGTTCTTC. This codes for CASVGISEQFF. The chain employs TRBV6-5 and TRBJ2-1; D not certain. The CDR3 totals 11 residues. Trimming removed 8 bases at V and 9 bases at J, with 11 bases between. The germline V gene has CDR1 MNHEY and CDR2 SVGAGI.

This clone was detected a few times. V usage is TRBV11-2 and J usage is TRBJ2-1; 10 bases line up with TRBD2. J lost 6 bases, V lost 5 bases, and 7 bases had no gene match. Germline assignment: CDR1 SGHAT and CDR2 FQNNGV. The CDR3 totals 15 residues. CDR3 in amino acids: CASSKAGLAANEQFF. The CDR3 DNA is TGTGCCAGCAGCAAGGCCGGACTAGCGGCCAATGAGCAGTTCTTC.

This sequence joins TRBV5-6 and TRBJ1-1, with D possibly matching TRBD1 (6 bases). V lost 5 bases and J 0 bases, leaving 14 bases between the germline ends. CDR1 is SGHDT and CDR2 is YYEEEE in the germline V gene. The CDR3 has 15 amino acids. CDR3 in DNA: TGTGCCAGCAGACCCCTGGACAGCATGAACACTGAAGCTTTCTTT. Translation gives CASRPLDSMNTEAFF.

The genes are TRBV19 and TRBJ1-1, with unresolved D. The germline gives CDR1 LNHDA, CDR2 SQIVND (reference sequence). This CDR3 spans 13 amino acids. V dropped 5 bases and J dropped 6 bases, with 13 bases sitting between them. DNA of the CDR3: TGTGCCAGTAGTCGATCGACAACTGCTGAAGCTTTCTTT. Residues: CASSRSTTAEAFF.